Below, 9 T cell receptor beta chains from the same sample are listed, as sequenced in a study of CD8+ T cells in alopecia areata. RNA, once extracted, was reverse transcribed into cDNA for use as the sequencing template. Repertoires were generated with immunoSEQ multiplex PCR, while TCRdb's copy carries only in-frame clones and drops some. The sample holds roughly 170,000 clones, over 50% seen once. The source was CD4+ T cells sorted from blood, collected at week 0. These receptors originate from a human donor with alopecia areata.

This clone appeared a few times. The chain recombines TRBV6-6 with TRBJ2-5, with D possibly being TRBD2 (7 bases). Deletions cut 8 bases from V and 5 bases from J, with 18 bases between. CDR3 length: 14 amino acids. CDR1 MNHNY and CDR2 SVGAGI come from the germline V gene (reference sequence). The CDR3 protein is CASSKGGQGETQYF. As DNA, the CDR3 is TGTGCCAGCTCTAAGGGGGGGCAGGGTGAGACCCAGTACTTC.

Notes on this clone: An end of the junction does not agree with germline; a read error may underlie this. J is TRBJ2-4 and V is TRBV2, with 7 bases identical to TRBD1. The CDR3 sequence is 14 residues long. Germline CDR1 reads SNHLY; CDR2 reads FYNNEI. The DNA for the CDR3 is TGTGCCAGCAGCGAAGACAGGGCCCTCAACATTCAGTACTTC. This translates into CASSEDRALNIQYF.

The rearrangement links TRBV30 to TRBJ1-5; 7 bases are shared with TRBD1. CDR3 length: 13 amino acids. V lost 5 bases, J lost 6 bases, and 7 bases stayed unmatched. The germline gives CDR1 GTSNPN, CDR2 SVGIG (reference sequence). CDR3 sequence (DNA): TGTGCCTGGTCGACAGGGCAAGGTCAGCCCCAGCATTTT. This encodes CAWSTGQGQPQHF.

This clone has a handful of counts. The genes are TRBV29-1 and TRBJ2-1; 9 bases line up with TRBD2. The trim removed 4 bases at V and 7 bases at J, leaving 11 bases unmatched. There are 15 residues in the CDR3. CDR1 and CDR2 (germline): SQVTM, ANQGSEA. This CDR3 reads CSVVLAGGPWNEQFF. For the CDR3, the DNA is TGCAGCGTTGTTTTGGCGGGGGGGCCGTGGAATGAGCAGTTCTTC.

This clone was counted only a few times. This rearrangement joins TRBV7-9 to TRBJ1-4, with D perhaps matching TRBD1 (6 bases). Germline CDR1 is SEHNR and CDR2 is FQNEAQ (reference sequence). The CDR3 spans 14 residues. The ends were cut back, 5 bases at V and 8 bases at J, with 15 bases in the middle. In nucleotides, the CDR3 is TGTGCCAGCAGCCCCATTTCAGGGGTCGAAAAACTGTTTTTT. Amino acids: CASSPISGVEKLFF.

V gene TRBV5-4 combines with J gene TRBJ2-5, with D perhaps TRBD1 (5 bases). CDR1 SGHNT and CDR2 YYREEE come from the germline V gene (reference sequence). The CDR3 has 13 amino acids. Trimming took off 1 base at V and 3 bases at J, with 7 bases between the two ends. This chain's CDR3 is CASSLKGEETQYF. In DNA form, the CDR3 reads TGTGCCAGCAGCTTGAAAGGGGAAGAGACCCAGTACTTC.

This clone was seen a handful of times. The chain combines TRBV10-3 with TRBJ1-5; D remains unclear. V dropped 10 bases and J dropped 1 base, with 14 bases sitting between them. CDR3 size: 14 residues. Germline V gene data show CDR1 as ENHRY and CDR2 as SYGVKD. This chain's CDR3 is CATSNAGSNQPQHF. Written as DNA, the CDR3 is TGTGCCACCTCCAATGCCGGGAGCAATCAGCCCCAGCATTTT.

This clone turned up a few times. The chain combines TRBV29-1 with TRBJ1-2; 8 nucleotides match TRBD1. The trim removed 6 bases at V and 8 bases at J, leaving 8 bases unmatched. CDR1 and CDR2 (germline): SQVTM, ANQGSEA. The CDR3 is made up of 12 amino acids. CDR3 sequence (DNA): TGCAGCGTCGGAGGACAGGGCCGAGGCTACACCTTC. Amino acids: CSVGGQGRGYTF.

Remarks on this clone: The identical CDR3 is also encoded by other nucleotide sequences in the sample. The rearrangement links TRBV2 to TRBJ2-7; D remains ambiguous. V was clipped by 7 bases and J by 4 bases, with 8 bases between them. The CDR3 loop spans 11 amino acids. Germline assignment: CDR1 SNHLY and CDR2 FYNNEI. CDR3 residues: CASIREYEQYF. The DNA of the CDR3 is TGTGCCAGCATACGAGAGTACGAGCAGTACTTC.